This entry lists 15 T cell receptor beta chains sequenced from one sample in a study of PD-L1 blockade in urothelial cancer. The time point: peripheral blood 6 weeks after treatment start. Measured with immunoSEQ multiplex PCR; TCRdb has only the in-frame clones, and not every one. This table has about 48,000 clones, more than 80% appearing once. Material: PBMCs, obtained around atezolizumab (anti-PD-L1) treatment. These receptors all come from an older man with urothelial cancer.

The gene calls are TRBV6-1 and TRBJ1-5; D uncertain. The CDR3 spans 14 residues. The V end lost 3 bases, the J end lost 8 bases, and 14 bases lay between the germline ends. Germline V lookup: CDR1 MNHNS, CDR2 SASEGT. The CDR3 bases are TGTGCCAGCAGTGAGGGAATATTGGGAGAGCCCCAGCATTTT. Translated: CASSEGILGEPQHF.

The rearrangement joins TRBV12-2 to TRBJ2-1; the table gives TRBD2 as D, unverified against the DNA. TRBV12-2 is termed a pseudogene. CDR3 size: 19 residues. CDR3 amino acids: CASRLVPGLAGVVVNEQFF. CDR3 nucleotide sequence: TGTGCAAGTCGCTTAGTCCCGGGACTAGCGGGAGTAGTCGTCAATGAGCAGTTCTTC.

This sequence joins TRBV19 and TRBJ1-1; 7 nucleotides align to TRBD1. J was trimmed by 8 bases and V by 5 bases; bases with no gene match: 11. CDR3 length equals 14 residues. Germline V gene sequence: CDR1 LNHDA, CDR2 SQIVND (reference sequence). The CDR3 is CASSSRSGQTEAFF. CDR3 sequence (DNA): TGTGCCAGTAGTTCCCGGTCGGGACAGACAGAAGCTTTCTTT.

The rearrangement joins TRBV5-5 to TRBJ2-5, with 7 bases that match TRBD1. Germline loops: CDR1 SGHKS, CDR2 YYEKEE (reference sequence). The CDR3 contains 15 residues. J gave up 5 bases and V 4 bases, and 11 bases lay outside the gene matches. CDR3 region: CASSPRTGTEETQYF. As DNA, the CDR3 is TGTGCCAGCAGCCCGAGGACAGGAACAGAGGAGACCCAGTACTTC. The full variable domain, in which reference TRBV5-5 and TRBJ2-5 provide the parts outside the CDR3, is DAGVTQSPTHLIKTRGQQVTLRCSPISGHKSVSWYQQVLGQGPQFIFQYYEKEERGRGNFPDRFSARQFPNYSSELNVNALLLGDSALYLCASSPRTGTEETQYFGPGTRLLVL.

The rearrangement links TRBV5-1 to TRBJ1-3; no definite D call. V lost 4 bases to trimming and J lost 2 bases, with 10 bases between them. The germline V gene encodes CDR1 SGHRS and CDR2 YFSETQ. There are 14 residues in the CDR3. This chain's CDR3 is CASSLTGTGNTIYF. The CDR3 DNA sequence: TGCGCCAGCAGCCTCACGGGTACTGGAAACACCATATATTTT. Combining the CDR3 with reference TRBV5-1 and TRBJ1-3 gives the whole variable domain KAGVTQTPRYLIKTRGQQVTLSCSPISGHRSVSWYQQTPGQGLQFLFEYFSETQRNKGNFPGRFSGRQFSNSRSEMNVSTLELGDSALYLCASSLTGTGNTIYFGEGSWLTVV.

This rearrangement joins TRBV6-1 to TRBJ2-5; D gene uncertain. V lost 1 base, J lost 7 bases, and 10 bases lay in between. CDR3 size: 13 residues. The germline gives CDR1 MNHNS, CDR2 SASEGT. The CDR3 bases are TGTGCCAGCAGTGAAGTTGGGCCCGGGACCCAGTACTTC. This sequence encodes CASSEVGPGTQYF.

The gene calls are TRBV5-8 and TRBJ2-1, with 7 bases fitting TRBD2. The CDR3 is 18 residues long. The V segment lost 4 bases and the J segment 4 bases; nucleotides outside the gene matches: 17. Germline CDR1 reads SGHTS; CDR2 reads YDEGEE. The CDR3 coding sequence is TGTGCCAGCAGCATGGGTTCGCCGACTAGCAGACGTTACAATGAGCAGTTCTTC. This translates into CASSMGSPTSRRYNEQFF.

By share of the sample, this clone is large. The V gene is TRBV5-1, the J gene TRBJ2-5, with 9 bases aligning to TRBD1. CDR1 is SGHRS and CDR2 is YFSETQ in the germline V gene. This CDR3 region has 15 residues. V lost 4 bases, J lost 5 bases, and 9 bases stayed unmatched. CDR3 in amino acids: CASSDGTGRAETQYF. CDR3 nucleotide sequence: TGCGCCAGCAGCGACGGGACAGGGAGGGCGGAGACCCAGTACTTC. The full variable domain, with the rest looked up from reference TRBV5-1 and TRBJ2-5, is KAGVTQTPRYLIKTRGQQVTLSCSPISGHRSVSWYQQTPGQGLQFLFEYFSETQRNKGNFPGRFSGRQFSNSRSEMNVSTLELGDSALYLCASSDGTGRAETQYFGPGTRLLVL.

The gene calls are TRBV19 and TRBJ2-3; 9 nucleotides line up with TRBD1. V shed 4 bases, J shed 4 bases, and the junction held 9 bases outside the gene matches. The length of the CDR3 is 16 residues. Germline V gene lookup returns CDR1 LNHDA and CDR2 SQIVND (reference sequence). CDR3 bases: TGTGCCAGTAGTACTGGACAGGGGACCTTACCAGATACGCAGTATTTT. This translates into CASSTGQGTLPDTQYF.

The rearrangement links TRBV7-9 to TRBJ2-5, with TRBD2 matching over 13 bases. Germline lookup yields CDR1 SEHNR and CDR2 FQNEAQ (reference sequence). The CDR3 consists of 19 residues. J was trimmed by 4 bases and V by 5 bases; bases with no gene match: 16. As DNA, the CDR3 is TGTGCCAGCAGCCGCCGGGAGGGACTAGCGGGAAGGTTAGGAGAGACCCAGTACTTC. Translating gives CASSRREGLAGRLGETQYF.

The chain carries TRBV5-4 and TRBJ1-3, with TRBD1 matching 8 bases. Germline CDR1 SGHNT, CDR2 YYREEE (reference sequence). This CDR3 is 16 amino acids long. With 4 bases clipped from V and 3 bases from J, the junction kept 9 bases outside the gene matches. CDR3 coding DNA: TGTGCCAGCAGCCCGGACAGGGCCTTAGGTGGAAACACCATATATTTT. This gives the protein CASSPDRALGGNTIYF.

The CDR3 DNA reads as TGTGCCAGCAGCTTAATAACAGGGGGTCGCGAGCAGTACTTC. Amino acid sequence: CASSLITGGREQYF. The chain links TRBV7-9 to TRBJ2-7; TRBD1 matches at 8 bases. The CDR3 has 14 amino acids. Germline trimming cut 2 bases from V and 6 bases from J; bases unmatched to any gene: 6. Per germline, CDR1 SEHNR and CDR2 FQNEAQ (reference sequence).

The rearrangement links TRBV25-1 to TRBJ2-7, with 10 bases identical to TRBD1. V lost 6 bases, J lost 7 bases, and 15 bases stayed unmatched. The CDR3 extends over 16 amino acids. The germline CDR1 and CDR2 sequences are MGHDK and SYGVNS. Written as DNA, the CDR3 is TGTGCCAGCAGACCGAATTCCGGGACAGGGGCTCGAGAGCAGTACTTC. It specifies CASRPNSGTGAREQYF.

The CDR3 DNA reads as TGTGCCAGCAGTGGGCCGGGGGCTAGCGGGAGTCTATTACGCACCGGGGAGCTGTTTTTT. Amino acids: CASSGPGASGSLLRTGELFF. The V gene is TRBV2, the J gene TRBJ2-2, with 10 bases identical to TRBD2. The germline V gene encodes CDR1 SNHLY and CDR2 FYNNEI. The V and J ends lost 4 bases and 4 bases, in that order; junction bases with no gene match: 18. The length of the CDR3 is 20 residues.

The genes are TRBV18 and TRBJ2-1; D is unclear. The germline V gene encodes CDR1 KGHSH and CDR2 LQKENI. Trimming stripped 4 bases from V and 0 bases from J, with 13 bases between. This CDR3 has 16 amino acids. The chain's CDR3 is CASSLDILSSYNEQFF. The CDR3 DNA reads TGTGCCAGCTCACTAGATATTTTAAGCTCCTACAATGAGCAGTTCTTC.